This is a list of T cell receptor beta chains from one sample in a study of cytomegalovirus exposure and HLA in healthy donors. Libraries were prepared by immunoSEQ multiplex PCR; TCRdb keeps only in-frame clonotypes and omits some of them. Seen here are some 100,000 clones, approximately 85% observed once, and the top ten hold about 3.9%. The sequencing input was PBMCs. The receptors originated from a man aged 25-45 years in good health and CMV-seronegative. Each CDR3 is given with its conserved first and last residue. Each record gives: V gene, J gene, clone size, D gene, CDR3 DNA, CDR3 protein. The D gene is left open where the match is weak. Where a row states a size, it is once, few, many or the class of an expanded clone; other rows omit it.

v_call: TRBV4-1
j_call: TRBJ2-5
clone_size: .
d_call: TRBD2
cdr3_nt: TGCGCCAGCAGCCAGGGGGGGGTGGGACTAGCGGAAGAGACCCAGTACTTC
cdr3_aa: CASSQGGVGLAEETQYF

v_call: TRBV7-9
j_call: TRBJ2-2
clone_size: .
d_call: .
cdr3_nt: TGTGCCAGCAGCTTAGTCACACCCGGGGAGCTGTTTTTT
cdr3_aa: CASSLVTPGELFF

v_call: TRBV5-1
j_call: TRBJ1-1
clone_size: few
d_call: .
cdr3_nt: TGCGCCAGCAGCTCAGACAGCGAAGCTTTCTTT
cdr3_aa: CASSSDSEAFF

v_call: TRBV9
j_call: TRBJ2-3
clone_size: .
d_call: TRBD2
cdr3_nt: TGTGCCAGCAGCGGCGGGACTAGCGGTCTCACAGATACGCAGTATTTT
cdr3_aa: CASSGGTSGLTDTQYF

v_call: TRBV10-3
j_call: TRBJ1-2
clone_size: .
d_call: TRBD1
cdr3_nt: TGTGCCACTGGACAGGTTGTAGGGGGCTACACCTTC
cdr3_aa: CATGQVVGGYTF

v_call: TRBV5-1
j_call: TRBJ2-7
clone_size: .
d_call: .
cdr3_nt: TGCGCCAGCAGCTTGGCCGGGAGCTTCGAGCAGTACTTC
cdr3_aa: CASSLAGSFEQYF

v_call: TRBV9
j_call: TRBJ2-3
clone_size: .
d_call: TRBD2
cdr3_nt: TGTGCCAGCAGCGATCCCCCTAGCGGGGGGGCAGGCACAGATACGCAGTATTTT
cdr3_aa: CASSDPPSGGAGTDTQYF

v_call: TRBV19
j_call: TRBJ2-6
clone_size: .
d_call: TRBD1
cdr3_nt: TGTGCCAGTAGTATTCAACAGGGGTCGGGGGCCAACGTCCTGACTTTC
cdr3_aa: CASSIQQGSGANVLTF

v_call: TRBV30
j_call: TRBJ2-2
clone_size: .
d_call: .
cdr3_nt: TGTGCCTGGAAGGAGGGGACAGTGAACACCGGGGAGCTGTTTTTT
cdr3_aa: CAWKEGTVNTGELFF

v_call: TRBV9
j_call: TRBJ2-1
clone_size: few
d_call: .
cdr3_nt: TGTGCCAGCAGCATGACCCGGGATGAGCAGTTCTTC
cdr3_aa: CASSMTRDEQFF

v_call: TRBV7-6
j_call: TRBJ2-3
clone_size: .
d_call: .
cdr3_nt: TGTGCCAGCAGCTTAGGATTGGCTCCCACAGATACGCAGTATTTT
cdr3_aa: CASSLGLAPTDTQYF

v_call: TRBV5-6
j_call: TRBJ2-7
clone_size: .
d_call: .
cdr3_nt: TGTGCCAGCAGCTTAGGCGGGGCCTCAGCCTACGAGCAGTACTTC
cdr3_aa: CASSLGGASAYEQYF

v_call: TRBV6-4
j_call: TRBJ2-2
clone_size: few
d_call: TRBD2
cdr3_nt: TGTGCCAGCAGTGACGGGACTAGCACCGGGGAGCTGTTTTTT
cdr3_aa: CASSDGTSTGELFF

v_call: TRBV6-1
j_call: TRBJ2-7
clone_size: .
d_call: TRBD2
cdr3_nt: TGTGCCAGTACCTCGAAGCGGGGAGTGGGGTACGAGCAGTACTTC
cdr3_aa: CASTSKRGVGYEQYF

v_call: TRBV7-9
j_call: TRBJ1-4
clone_size: once
d_call: .
cdr3_nt: TGTGCCAGCAGCCCACAGGGCAGTGAAAAACTGTTTTTT
cdr3_aa: CASSPQGSEKLFF

v_call: TRBV4-1
j_call: TRBJ2-7
clone_size: .
d_call: .
cdr3_nt: TGCGCCAGCAGCCAAGATCGGGGGACCTCCTACGAGCAGTACTTC
cdr3_aa: CASSQDRGTSYEQYF

v_call: TRBV7-3
j_call: TRBJ2-7
clone_size: .
d_call: TRBD1
cdr3_nt: TGTGCCACCTCCCCCGGGACAGGGGATGACGAGCAGTACTTC
cdr3_aa: CATSPGTGDDEQYF